This T cell receptor beta chain was identified during a study of OX40 agonist ivuxolimab in advanced cancers. This table comes from immunoSEQ multiplex PCR, and its TCRdb copy is limited to in-frame clones, with some not included. The sample has more than 60,000 clones, over 75% seen once. On this clone itself: Its antigen is unknown.

Patients had blood sampled at baseline and again on cycle 4 day 1 and cycle 7 day 1. V shed 0 bases and J 4 bases; nucleotides not matched to a gene: 7. This CDR3 is built from 16 residues. The germline V gene encodes CDR1 SGHNT and CDR2 YYREEE (reference sequence). General study results and limits: Normalized expansion of T-cell clones was also low for some nonresponders. People who partly responded at 0.1-3.0 mg/kg had some of the least clonal expansion seen.

This chain connects TRBV5-4 to TRBJ1-2, with 9 bases lining up with TRBD1. The sample consisted of CD4+ or CD8+ T cells sorted from blood, taken in a trial of the OX40 agonist ivuxolimab. The receptor's source is an adult with an advanced solid tumor such as melanoma, head and neck, liver or kidney cancer. The CDR3, as DNA: TGTGCCAGCAGCTTGGTCGGGACAGGGCTGGCCTATGGCTACACCTTC. This encodes CASSLVGTGLAYGYTF.